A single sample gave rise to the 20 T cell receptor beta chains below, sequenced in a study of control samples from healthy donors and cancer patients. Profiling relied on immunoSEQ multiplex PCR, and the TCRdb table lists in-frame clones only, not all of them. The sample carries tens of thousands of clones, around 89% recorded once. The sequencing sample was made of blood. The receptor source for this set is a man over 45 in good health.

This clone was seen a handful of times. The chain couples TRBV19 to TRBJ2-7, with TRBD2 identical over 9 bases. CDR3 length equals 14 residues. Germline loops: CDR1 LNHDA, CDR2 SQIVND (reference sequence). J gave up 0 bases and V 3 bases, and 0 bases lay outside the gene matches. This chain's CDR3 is CASSISGSSYEQYF. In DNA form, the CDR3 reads TGTGCCAGTAGTATTAGCGGGAGCTCCTACGAGCAGTACTTC.

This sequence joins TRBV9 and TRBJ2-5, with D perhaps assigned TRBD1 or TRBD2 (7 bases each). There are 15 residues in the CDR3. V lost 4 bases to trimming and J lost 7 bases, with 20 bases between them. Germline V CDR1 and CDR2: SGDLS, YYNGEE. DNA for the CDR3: TGTGCCAGCAGCTCCCGGGGAGGGGGCTTGGGGACCCAGTACTTC. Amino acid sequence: CASSSRGGGLGTQYF.

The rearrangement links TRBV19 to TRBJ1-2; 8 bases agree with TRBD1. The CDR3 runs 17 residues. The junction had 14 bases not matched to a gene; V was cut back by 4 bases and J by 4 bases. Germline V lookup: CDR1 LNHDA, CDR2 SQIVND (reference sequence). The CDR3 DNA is TGTGCCAGTAGTAGCAGATCGGCAGGGGGCGTGAGCTATGGCTACACCTTC. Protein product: CASSSRSAGGVSYGYTF.

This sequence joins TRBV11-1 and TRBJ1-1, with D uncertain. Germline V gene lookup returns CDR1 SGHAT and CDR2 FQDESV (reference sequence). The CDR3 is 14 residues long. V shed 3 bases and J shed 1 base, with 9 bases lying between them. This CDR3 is CASSFQEQNTEAFF. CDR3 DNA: TGTGCCAGCAGCTTCCAAGAGCAGAACACTGAAGCTTTCTTT.

DNA of the CDR3: TGCGCCAGCAGCTTGCGGGGAAACACTGAAGCTTTCTTT. Its translation: CASSLRGNTEAFF. This chain joins TRBV5-1 and TRBJ1-1; D call uncertain. The germline V and J ends were trimmed by 1 base and 2 bases, with 6 bases remaining between them. The CDR3 contains 13 residues. Germline CDR1 reads SGHRS; CDR2 reads YFSETQ.

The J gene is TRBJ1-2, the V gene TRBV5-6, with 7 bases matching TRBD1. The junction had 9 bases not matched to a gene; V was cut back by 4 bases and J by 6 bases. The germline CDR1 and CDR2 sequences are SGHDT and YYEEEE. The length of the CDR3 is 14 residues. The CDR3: CASSPGTADHGYTF. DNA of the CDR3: TGTGCCAGCAGCCCTGGGACAGCCGACCATGGCTACACCTTC.

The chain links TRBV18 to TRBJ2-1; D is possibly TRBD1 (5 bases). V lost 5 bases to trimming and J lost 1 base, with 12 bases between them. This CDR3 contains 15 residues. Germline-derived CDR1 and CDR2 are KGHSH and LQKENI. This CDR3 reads CASSWGRPSYNEQFF. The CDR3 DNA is TGTGCCAGCTCATGGGGCAGGCCTTCCTACAATGAGCAGTTCTTC.

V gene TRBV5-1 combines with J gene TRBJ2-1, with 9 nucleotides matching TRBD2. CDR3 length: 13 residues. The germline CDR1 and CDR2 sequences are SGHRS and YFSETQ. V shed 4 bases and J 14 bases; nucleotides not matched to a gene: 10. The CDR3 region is CASSTDAGTSKFF. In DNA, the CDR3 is TGCGCCAGCAGCACGGACGCTGGGACTAGCAAGTTCTTC.

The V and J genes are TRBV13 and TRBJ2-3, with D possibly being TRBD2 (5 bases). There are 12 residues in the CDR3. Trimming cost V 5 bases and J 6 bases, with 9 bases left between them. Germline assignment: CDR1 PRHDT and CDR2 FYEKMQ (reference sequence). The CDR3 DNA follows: TGTGCCAGCAGCATACTAGGGGATACGCAGTATTTT. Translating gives CASSILGDTQYF.

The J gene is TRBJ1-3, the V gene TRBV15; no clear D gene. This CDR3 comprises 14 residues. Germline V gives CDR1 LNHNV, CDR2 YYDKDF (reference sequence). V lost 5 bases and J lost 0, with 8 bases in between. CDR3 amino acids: CATSGGLSGNTIYF. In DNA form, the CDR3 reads TGTGCCACCAGCGGCGGCCTCTCTGGAAACACCATATATTTT.

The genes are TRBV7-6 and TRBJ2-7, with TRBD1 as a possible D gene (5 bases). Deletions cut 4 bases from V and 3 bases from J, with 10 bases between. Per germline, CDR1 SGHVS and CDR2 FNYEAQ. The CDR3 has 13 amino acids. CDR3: CASSWGSSYEQYF. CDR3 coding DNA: TGTGCCAGCAGCTGGGGCAGCAGCTACGAGCAGTACTTC.

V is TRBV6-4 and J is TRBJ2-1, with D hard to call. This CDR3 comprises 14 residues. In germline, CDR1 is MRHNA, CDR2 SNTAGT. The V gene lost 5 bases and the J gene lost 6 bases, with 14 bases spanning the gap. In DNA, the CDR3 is TGTGCCAGCAGTACCACTTACGGCCGCAATGAGCAGTTCTTC. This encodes CASSTTYGRNEQFF.

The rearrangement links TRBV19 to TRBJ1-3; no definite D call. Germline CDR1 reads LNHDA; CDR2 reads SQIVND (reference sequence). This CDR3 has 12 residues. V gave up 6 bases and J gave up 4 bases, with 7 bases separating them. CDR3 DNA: TGTGCCAGTAGGAGTCAGGGAAACACCATATATTTT. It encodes CASRSQGNTIYF.

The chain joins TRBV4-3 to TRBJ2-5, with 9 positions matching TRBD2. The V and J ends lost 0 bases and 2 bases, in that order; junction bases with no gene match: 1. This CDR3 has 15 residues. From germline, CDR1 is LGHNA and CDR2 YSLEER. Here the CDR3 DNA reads TGCGCCAGCAGCCAAGAGCGGGGGGGACAAGAGACCCAGTACTTC. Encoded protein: CASSQERGGQETQYF.

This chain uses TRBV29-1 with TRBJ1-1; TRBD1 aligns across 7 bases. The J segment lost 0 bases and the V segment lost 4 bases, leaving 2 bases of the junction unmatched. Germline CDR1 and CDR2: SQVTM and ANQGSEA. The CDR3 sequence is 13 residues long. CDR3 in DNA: TGCAGCGTTGGCGGGACAGTGAACACTGAAGCTTTCTTT. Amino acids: CSVGGTVNTEAFF.

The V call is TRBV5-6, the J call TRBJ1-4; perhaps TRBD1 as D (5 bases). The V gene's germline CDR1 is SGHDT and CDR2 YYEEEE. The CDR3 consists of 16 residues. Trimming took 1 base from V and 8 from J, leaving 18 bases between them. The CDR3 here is CASSLFRQIIEEKLFF. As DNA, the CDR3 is TGTGCCAGCAGCTTGTTCCGACAGATAATTGAGGAAAAACTGTTTTTT.

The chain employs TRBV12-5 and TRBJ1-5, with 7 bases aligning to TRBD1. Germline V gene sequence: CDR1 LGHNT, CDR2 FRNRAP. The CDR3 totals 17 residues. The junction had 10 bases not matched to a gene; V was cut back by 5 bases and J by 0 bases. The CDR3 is CASGPKTGVDSNQPQHF. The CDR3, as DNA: TGTGCTAGTGGTCCAAAAACAGGGGTGGATAGCAATCAGCCCCAGCATTTT. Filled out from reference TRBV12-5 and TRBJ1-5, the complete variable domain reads DARVTQTPRHKVTEMGQEVTMRCQPILGHNTVFWYRQTMMQGLELLAYFRNRAPLDDSGMPKDRFSAEMPDATLATLKIQPSEPRDSAVYFCASGPKTGVDSNQPQHFGDGTRLSIL.

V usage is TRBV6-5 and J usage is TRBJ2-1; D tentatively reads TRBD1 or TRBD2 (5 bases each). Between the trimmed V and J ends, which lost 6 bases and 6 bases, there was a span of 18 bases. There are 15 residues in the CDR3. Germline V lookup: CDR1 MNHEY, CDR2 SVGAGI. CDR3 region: CASRHDAGAFNEQFF. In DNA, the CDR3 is TGTGCCAGCAGGCACGATGCCGGGGCGTTCAATGAGCAGTTCTTC.

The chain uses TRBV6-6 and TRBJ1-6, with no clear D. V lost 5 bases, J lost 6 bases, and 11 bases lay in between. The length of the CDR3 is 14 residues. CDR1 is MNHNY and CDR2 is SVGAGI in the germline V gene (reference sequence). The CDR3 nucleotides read TGTGCCAGCAGTCCCCCGGACCCTAATTCACCCCTCCACTTT. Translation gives CASSPPDPNSPLHF.

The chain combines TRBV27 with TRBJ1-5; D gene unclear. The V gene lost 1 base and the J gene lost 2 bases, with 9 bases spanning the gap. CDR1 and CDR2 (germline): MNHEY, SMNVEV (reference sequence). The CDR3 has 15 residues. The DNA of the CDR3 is TGTGCCAGCAGTTTATGGCCAGCCCGCAATCAGCCCCAGCATTTT. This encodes CASSLWPARNQPQHF.